This is a list of T cell receptor beta chains from one sample in a study of regulatory T cells in long-lasting Graves disease. TCRdb re-derived calls from the multiplex PCR reads in MiXCR, one entry per CDR3 protein. The profile covers approximately 360,000 distinct CDR3 sequences, with 10% to 15% appearing a single time and approximately 17% taken by the ten largest. This same sample was also taken into another study, of T cells in Graves' hyperthyroidism and ophthalmopathy.

Sequencing was performed on peripheral blood mononuclear cells (PBMCs), taken at new diagnosis, from a patient treated with antithyroid drugs. The receptor set was obtained from a woman younger than 35 with Graves disease. CDR3s include the opening cysteine and the closing phenylalanine or tryptophan. A D gene is named only where the DNA matches it firmly. Part of the rows lack a size; the others show once, few, many or a class for expanded clones.

v_gene: TRBV7-2; d_gene: TRBD2; abundance: NA; j_gene: TRBJ2-7; CDR3aa: CASSSLTSGSEQYF; CDR3nt: TGTGCCAGCAGCTCCCTCACTAGCGGGAGTGAGCAGTACTTC
v_gene: TRBV6-2/TRBV6-3; d_gene: NA; abundance: many; j_gene: TRBJ1-2; CDR3aa: CASSYAGSRGADYGYTF; CDR3nt: TGTGCCAGCAGTTATGCGGGCTCTCGGGGGGCCGACTATGGCTACACCTTC
v_gene: TRBV3-1; d_gene: NA; abundance: NA; j_gene: TRBJ2-6; CDR3aa: CASSLRGVYSGANVLTF; CDR3nt: TGTGCCAGCAGCCTCAGAGGGGTGTATTCGGGGGCCAACGTCCTGACTTTC
v_gene: TRBV28; d_gene: NA; abundance: NA; j_gene: TRBJ2-7; CDR3aa: CARSFSYEQYF; CDR3nt: TGTGCCAGAAGTTTTTCCTACGAGCAGTACTTC
v_gene: TRBV5-4; d_gene: TRBD2; abundance: few; j_gene: TRBJ2-3; CDR3aa: CASATSIPDTQYF; CDR3nt: TGTGCCAGCGCGACTAGCATCCCAGATACGCAGTATTTT
v_gene: TRBV7-3; d_gene: TRBD2; abundance: NA; j_gene: TRBJ2-5; CDR3aa: CASSLLAGGPQETQYF; CDR3nt: TGTGCCAGCAGCCTACTAGCGGGGGGGCCCCAAGAGACCCAGTACTTC
v_gene: TRBV28; d_gene: NA; abundance: few; j_gene: TRBJ2-2; CDR3aa: CASSPETNTGELFF; CDR3nt: TGTGCCAGCAGTCCGGAAACGAACACCGGGGAGCTGTTTTTT
v_gene: TRBV19; d_gene: NA; abundance: NA; j_gene: TRBJ2-1; CDR3aa: CASRNTDRHNEQFF; CDR3nt: TGTGCCAGTAGGAACACGGACAGACACAATGAGCAGTTCTTC
v_gene: TRBV20-1; d_gene: TRBD1; abundance: many; j_gene: TRBJ2-3; CDR3aa: CSARVMDRYTDTQYF; CDR3nt: TGCAGTGCTAGAGTTATGGACAGGTACACAGATACGCAGTATTTT
v_gene: TRBV5-5; d_gene: NA; abundance: NA; j_gene: TRBJ1-2; CDR3aa: CASSLAPGENYGYTF; CDR3nt: TGTGCCAGCAGCTTGGCCCCGGGAGAAAACTATGGCTACACCTTC
v_gene: TRBV3-1; d_gene: NA; abundance: many; j_gene: TRBJ2-5; CDR3aa: CASSQVGSALNLRETQYF; CDR3nt: TGTGCCAGCAGCCAAGTAGGCAGCGCCTTGAACCTACGGGAGACCCAGTACTTC
v_gene: TRBV5-5; d_gene: NA; abundance: many; j_gene: TRBJ1-2; CDR3aa: CASSAEWLNYGYTF; CDR3nt: TGTGCCAGCAGCGCTGAGTGGCTCAACTATGGCTACACCTTC
v_gene: TRBV11-1; d_gene: NA; abundance: many; j_gene: TRBJ1-1; CDR3aa: CASSLEGTAFEAFF; CDR3nt: TGTGCCAGCAGCTTGGAGGGTACGGCATTTGAAGCTTTCTTT
v_gene: TRBV29-1; d_gene: TRBD2; abundance: many; j_gene: TRBJ2-3; CDR3aa: CGSLASGRSDTQYF; CDR3nt: TGCGGATCCCTGGCTAGCGGGAGATCAGATACGCAGTATTTT
v_gene: TRBV7-9; d_gene: NA; abundance: many; j_gene: TRBJ2-6; CDR3aa: CASSLALSFSGANVLTF; CDR3nt: TGTGCCAGCAGCTTAGCACTGTCTTTCTCTGGGGCCAACGTCCTGACTTTC
v_gene: TRBV19; d_gene: NA; abundance: NA; j_gene: TRBJ2-7; CDR3aa: CASQREGGLFYEQYF; CDR3nt: TGTGCCAGTCAGAGGGAGGGGGGCCTATTCTACGAGCAGTACTTC
v_gene: TRBV6-2/TRBV6-3; d_gene: TRBD1; abundance: few; j_gene: TRBJ1-6; CDR3aa: CASSWDSQHSPLHF; CDR3nt: TGTGCCAGCAGCTGGGACAGTCAGCATTCACCCCTCCACTTT
v_gene: TRBV11-2; d_gene: NA; abundance: NA; j_gene: TRBJ1-1; CDR3aa: CASSYSGDSVDTEAFF; CDR3nt: TGTGCCAGCAGTTATTCCGGTGACTCTGTGGACACTGAAGCTTTCTTT